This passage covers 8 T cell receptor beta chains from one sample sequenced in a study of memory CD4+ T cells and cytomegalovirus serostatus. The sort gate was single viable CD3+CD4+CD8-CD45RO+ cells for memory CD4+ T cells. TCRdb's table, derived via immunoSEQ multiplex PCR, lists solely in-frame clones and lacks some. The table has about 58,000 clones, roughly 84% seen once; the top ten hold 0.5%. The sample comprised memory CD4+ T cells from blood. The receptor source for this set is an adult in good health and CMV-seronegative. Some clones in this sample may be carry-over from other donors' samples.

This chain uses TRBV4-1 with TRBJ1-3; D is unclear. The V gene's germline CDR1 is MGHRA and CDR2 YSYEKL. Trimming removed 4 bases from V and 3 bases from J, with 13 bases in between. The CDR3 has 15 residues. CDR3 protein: CASSPLGKGGNTIYF. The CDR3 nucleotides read TGCGCCAGCAGCCCCCTGGGTAAGGGTGGAAACACCATATATTTT.

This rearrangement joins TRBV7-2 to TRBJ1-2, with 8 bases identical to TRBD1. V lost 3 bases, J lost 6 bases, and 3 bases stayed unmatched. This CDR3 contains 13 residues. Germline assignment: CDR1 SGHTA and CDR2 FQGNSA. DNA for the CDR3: TGTGCCAGCAGCTTGGACAGGGTTGATGGCTACACCTTC. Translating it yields CASSLDRVDGYTF. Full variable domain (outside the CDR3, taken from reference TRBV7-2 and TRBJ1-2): GAGVSQSPSNKVTEKGKDVELRCDPISGHTALYWYRQSLGQGLEFLIYFQGNSAPDKSGLPSDRFSAERTGGSVSTLTIQRTQQEDSAVYLCASSLDRVDGYTFGSGTRLTVV.

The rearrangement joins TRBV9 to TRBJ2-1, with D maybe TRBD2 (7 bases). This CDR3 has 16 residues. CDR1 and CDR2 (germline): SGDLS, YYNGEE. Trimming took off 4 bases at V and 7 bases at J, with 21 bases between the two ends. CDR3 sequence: CASSQRGGRNTNEQFF. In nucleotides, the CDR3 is TGTGCCAGCAGCCAGAGGGGGGGGCGGAACACAAATGAGCAGTTCTTC.

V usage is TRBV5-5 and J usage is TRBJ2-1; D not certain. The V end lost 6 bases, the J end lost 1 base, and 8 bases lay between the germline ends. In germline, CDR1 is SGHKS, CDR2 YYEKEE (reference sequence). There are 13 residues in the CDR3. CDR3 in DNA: TGTGCCAGCATAACTGAGTCCTACAATGAGCAGTTCTTC. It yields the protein CASITESYNEQFF.

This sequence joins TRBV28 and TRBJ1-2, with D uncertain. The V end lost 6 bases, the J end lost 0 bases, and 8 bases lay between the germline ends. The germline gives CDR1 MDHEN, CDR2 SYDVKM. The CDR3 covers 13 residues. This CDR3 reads CASRSNTNYGYTF. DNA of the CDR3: TGTGCCAGCAGGAGTAACACTAACTATGGCTACACCTTC.

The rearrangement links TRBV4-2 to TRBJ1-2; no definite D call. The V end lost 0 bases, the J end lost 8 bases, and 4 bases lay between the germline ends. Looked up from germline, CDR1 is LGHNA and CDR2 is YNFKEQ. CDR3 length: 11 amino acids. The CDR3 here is CASSQEGGYTF. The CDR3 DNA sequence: TGTGCCAGCAGCCAAGAGGGGGGCTACACCTTC.

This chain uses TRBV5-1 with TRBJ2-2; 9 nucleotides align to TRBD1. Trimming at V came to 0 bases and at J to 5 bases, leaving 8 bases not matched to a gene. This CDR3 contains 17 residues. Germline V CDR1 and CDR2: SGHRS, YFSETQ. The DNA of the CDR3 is TGCGCCAGCAGCTTGGAAGGACAGGGGTTTGAGACCGGGGAGCTGTTTTTT. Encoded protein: CASSLEGQGFETGELFF.

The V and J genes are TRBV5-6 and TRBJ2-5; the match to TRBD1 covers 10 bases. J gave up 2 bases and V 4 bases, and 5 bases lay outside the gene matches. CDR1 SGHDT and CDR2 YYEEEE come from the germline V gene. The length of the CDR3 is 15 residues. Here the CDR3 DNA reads TGTGCCAGCAGCCTACCGGGACAGGGGCAAGAGACCCAGTACTTC. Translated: CASSLPGQGQETQYF.